Reported below is one T cell receptor (beta chain). TCRdb's copy holds only in-frame clones and misses some; the assay was immunoSEQ multiplex PCR. This table has about 210,000 clones, 85% appearing once. The Seattle site enrolled patients during active infection and followed them longitudinally. The data are from a study of blood T cell repertoires in COVID-19. Study-wide context: Sites across the United States, Italy and Spain contributed samples from acute and convalescent COVID-19.

Material for sequencing was peripheral blood. The receptor was derived from a man in his fifties with COVID-19, enrolled during active disease.

The CDR3 loop is CASSPSGTDSYEQYF. The CDR3 DNA is TGTGCCAGCTCACCATCGGGGACAGACTCCTACGAGCAGTACTTC. This sequence joins TRBV18 and TRBJ2-7; 7 bases fit TRBD1. Germline assignment: CDR1 KGHSH and CDR2 LQKENI. J was trimmed by 0 bases and V by 2 bases; bases with no gene match: 4. CDR3 size: 15 residues.